Listed here is a single T cell receptor beta chain. Antigen unknown. Primers included in the PCR were 60 Vbeta and 13 Jbeta primers. Generated by immunoSEQ multiplex PCR, the TCRdb table keeps only in-frame clones and is missing some. The table lists roughly 230,000 clones, around 90% of them singletons. After removal of 4 bases from V and 5 bases from J, the junction contained 9 bases not matched to a gene. Germline loops: CDR1 WNHNN, CDR2 SYGVQD (reference sequence). This CDR3 region has 16 residues. This entry comes from a study of cytomegalovirus exposure and HLA in healthy donors. Findings and caveats of the study: The study listed 164 cytomegalovirus-associated TCR beta chains. As immune exposure information, only CMV serostatus was available. Researchers reported that a few CMV-associated chains were confirmed in vitro as CMV antigen-specific. With further analysis later on, most CMV-associated TCR beta chains appeared HLA-restricted.

Specimen: PBMCs. V is TRBV10-1 and J is TRBJ2-3; 10 bases match TRBD2. This receptor was taken from a girl aged 2-9 years in good health and CMV-seronegative. CDR3 sequence reads: CASSVGAGGPIDTQYF. CDR3 sequence (DNA): TGCGCCAGCAGTGTAGGAGCGGGGGGGCCGATAGATACGCAGTATTTT.